A selection of T cell receptor beta chains follows, all from one sample in a study of T cell repertoires in cytomegalovirus infection. TCRdb reprocessed the reads via MiXCR and lists one record per CDR3 protein. This table holds around 140,000 distinct CDR3 sequences, about 6% found once. The sample consisted of PBMCs. These receptors originate from a human donor in good health (CMV status not recorded). Some clones in this sample may be carry-over from other donors' samples. Both conserved end residues are part of each CDR3. The size entry is marked missing in some rows and otherwise reads once, few, many or a size class.

J gene: TRBJ2-2
V gene: TRBV5-1
clone size: few
CDR3 protein: CASSFGRAGATGELFF

J gene: TRBJ2-1
V gene: TRBV7-2
clone size: many
CDR3 protein: CASSSPGLAGGNEQFF

J gene: TRBJ1-5
V gene: TRBV12-3/TRBV12-4
clone size: NA
CDR3 protein: CASGGGAEPNQPQHF

J gene: TRBJ2-7
V gene: TRBV3-1
clone size: NA
CDR3 protein: CASSQDRYEQYF

J gene: TRBJ2-3
V gene: TRBV7-2
clone size: many
CDR3 protein: CASSFRLATDTQYF

J gene: TRBJ2-7
V gene: TRBV19
clone size: many
CDR3 protein: CASSLTGARDEQYF

J gene: TRBJ1-1
V gene: TRBV7-8
clone size: many
CDR3 protein: CASSLVQGGTEAFF

J gene: TRBJ2-1
V gene: TRBV5-4
clone size: many
CDR3 protein: CASSGTSGGGLVNEQFF

J gene: TRBJ2-3
V gene: TRBV20-1
clone size: NA
CDR3 protein: CSARRLAGASPLNTQYF

J gene: TRBJ1-2
V gene: TRBV7-9
clone size: many
CDR3 protein: CASSFPGQEEGYTF

J gene: TRBJ2-3
V gene: TRBV5-1
clone size: many
CDR3 protein: CASSLAVGDTDTQYF

J gene: TRBJ1-5
V gene: TRBV12-3/TRBV12-4
clone size: many
CDR3 protein: CATSGGNSNQPQHF

J gene: TRBJ2-7
V gene: TRBV7-2
clone size: few
CDR3 protein: CASSLLREGEQYF

J gene: TRBJ1-4
V gene: TRBV6-5
clone size: many
CDR3 protein: CASSHGQGANEKLFF

J gene: TRBJ1-3
V gene: TRBV6-6
clone size: many
CDR3 protein: CASSLGSAGNTIYF